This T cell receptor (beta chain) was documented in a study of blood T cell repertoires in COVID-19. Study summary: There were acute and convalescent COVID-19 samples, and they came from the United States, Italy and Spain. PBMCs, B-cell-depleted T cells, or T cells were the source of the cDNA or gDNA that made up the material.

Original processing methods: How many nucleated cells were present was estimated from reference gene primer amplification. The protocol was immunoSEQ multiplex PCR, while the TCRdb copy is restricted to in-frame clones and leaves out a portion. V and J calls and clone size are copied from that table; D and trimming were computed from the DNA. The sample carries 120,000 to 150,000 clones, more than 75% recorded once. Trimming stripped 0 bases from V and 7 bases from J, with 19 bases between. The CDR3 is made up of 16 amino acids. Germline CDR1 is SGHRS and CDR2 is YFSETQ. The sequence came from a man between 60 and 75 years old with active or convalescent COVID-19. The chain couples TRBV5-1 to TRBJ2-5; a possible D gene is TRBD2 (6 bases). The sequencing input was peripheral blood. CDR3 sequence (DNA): TGCGCCAGCAGCTTGGAAGGGCGGGAATTCCGGAGGACCCAGTACTTC. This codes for CASSLEGREFRRTQYF. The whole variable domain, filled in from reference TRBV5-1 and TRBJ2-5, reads KAGVTQTPRYLIKTRGQQVTLSCSPISGHRSVSWYQQTPGQGLQFLFEYFSETQRNKGNFPGRFSGRQFSNSRSEMNVSTLELGDSALYLCASSLEGREFRRTQYFGPGTRLLVL.